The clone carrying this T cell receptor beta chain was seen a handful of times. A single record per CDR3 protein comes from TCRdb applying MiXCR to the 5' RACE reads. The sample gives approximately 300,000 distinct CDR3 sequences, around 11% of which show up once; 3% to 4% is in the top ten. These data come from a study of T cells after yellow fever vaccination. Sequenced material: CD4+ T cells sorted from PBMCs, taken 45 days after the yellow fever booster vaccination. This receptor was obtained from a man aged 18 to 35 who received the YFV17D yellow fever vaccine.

The CDR3 nucleotides read TGCAGTGCTAGAGCCAGGGGGGATCTTGTTCTCGGTCAGCCCCAGCATTTT. It yields the protein CSARARGDLVLGQPQHF. V gene TRBV20-1 combines with J gene TRBJ1-5; 7 bases align to TRBD1. Germline V gives CDR1 DFQATT, CDR2 SNEGSKA (reference sequence). Trimming at V came to 1 base and at J to 6 bases, leaving 15 bases not matched to a gene. The CDR3 is 17 amino acids.